The subject of this entry is one T cell receptor (beta chain). Its matching antigen is unknown. A multiplex PCR was run with 60 Vbeta primers and 13 Jbeta primers. Method: immunoSEQ multiplex PCR; TCRdb's copy keeps in-frame clones and lacks some. The table records 85,000 to 130,000 clones, about two thirds of them present only once. This sample is part of a study of cytomegalovirus exposure and HLA in healthy donors. Study observations and caveats: According to an earlier analysis, most TCR beta V segments yielded productive rearrangements about 90% or about 30% of the time.

These donors, healthy bone marrow donors, were studied. Trimming took off 4 bases at V and 3 bases at J, with 12 bases between the two ends. CDR1 SNHLY and CDR2 FYNNEI come from the germline V gene. The CDR3 sequence is 14 residues long. This sequence was found in a boy younger than 18 in good health and CMV-seronegative. The rearrangement joins TRBV2 to TRBJ1-1; perhaps TRBD1 as D (5 bases). Sequences were obtained from PBMCs. DNA for the CDR3: TGTGCCAGCAGTGGGCAGGGCGGTGACACTGAAGCTTTCTTT. It translates to CASSGQGGDTEAFF.